This T cell receptor (beta chain) was identified in a study of post-analysis software for immune sequencing data. Unique molecular identifiers tagged the TCR beta cDNA libraries. TCRdb passed the PCR reads through MiXCR, listing each CDR3 protein once. The sample carries fewer than 550,000 distinct CDR3 sequences, 34% recorded once. This CDR3 has 13 residues. Trimming pared 7 bases from V and 4 bases from J, leaving 12 bases between. Concerning this clonotype itself: Antigen: not known.

General observations from the study: Controls showed lower frequencies than patients for a handful of TRBV segments, and TRBV5-6, TRBV5-1 and TRBV20-1 were among these.

This chain joins TRBV12-3 or TRBV12-4 and TRBJ2-3; D ambiguous. This receptor was identified in a girl aged 2-17 years with multiple sclerosis. Sequencing used blood. The CDR3 region is CASNPTFADTQYF. CDR3 DNA: TGTGCCAGCAATCCTACGTTCGCAGATACGCAGTATTTT.